This T cell receptor beta chain was captured by sequencing in a study of CD8+ T cells in alopecia areata. This clone was seen a few times. Its cognate antigen is unknown. Germline CDR1 reads GTSNPN; CDR2 reads SVGIG (reference sequence). The CDR3 length is 14 residues. V shed 2 bases and J shed 3 bases, with 13 bases lying between them. General study findings and limits: Higher clonality than in normal scalp was seen in lesional scalp, especially alopecia totalis/universalis.

Isolated RNA was reverse transcribed into cDNA used as the sequencing template. The table came from immunoSEQ multiplex PCR; TCRdb's copy has only in-frame clones and leaves some out. The sample contains some 200,000 clones, over 40% of which appear only once. The treatment was: oral pan-JAK inhibitor, 5-10 mg twice daily. This sample comprised CD4+ T cells sorted from blood, obtained at approximately week 39, from a patient treated with tofacitinib. The genes are TRBV30 and TRBJ2-5; D possibly uses TRBD1 or TRBD2 (5 bases each). This clonotype was obtained from a human donor with alopecia areata. The CDR3 here is CAWSWGRYEETQYF. The CDR3 DNA follows: TGTGCCTGGAGTTGGGGACGGTACGAAGAGACCCAGTACTTC.